The source of this T cell receptor (beta chain) is a study of T cells in Graves' hyperthyroidism and ophthalmopathy. Remarks on this clonotype: Its antigen is not known. A much larger clone lies a single base off, so this may be a read error.

From RNA transcripts, TCR beta CDR3 regions were amplified. Primed by the HTBI set, a first-round RT-PCR was run on the TCR CDR3. MiXCR, applied by TCRdb to the multiplex PCR reads, yields one record per CDR3 protein. In the table there are hundreds of thousands of distinct CDR3 sequences, under 15% of which are singletons. Study outcomes and limitations: A model of 13 V-J pairs discriminated ophthalmopathy from stable hyperthyroidism.

The CDR3 spans 14 residues. V lost 8 bases, J lost 7 bases, and 17 bases stayed unmatched. The germline CDR1 and CDR2 sequences are DFQATT and SNEGSKA (reference sequence). This receptor was taken from a woman between 40 and 50 years old with Graves' ophthalmopathy. The genes are TRBV20-1 and TRBJ2-7; TRBD1 matches at 7 bases. The sample taken for sequencing was blood. In nucleotides, the CDR3 is TGCAGTACTATGGGGACAGAGACAATGGAAGAGCAGTACTTC. Its protein product is CSTMGTETMEEQYF.